This TCR delta chain is from a study of gamma-delta chains in newborns, infants, children (dated by TCRdb to between 2019 and 2020). Background on the whole study: According to the title of the study, polyclonal expansion of innate gammadelta T cells immediately after birth is driven by microbial exposure. The study examined the way microbial exposure affected innate gammadelta T cell populations in human newborns right after birth.

On this clone itself: What antigen it recognizes has not been identified. This may come from a read error, since a much larger clone is one base off. Additional DNA sequences in this sample encode the identical CDR3.

Sequencing was carried out with an Illumina MiSeq. With CATT, TCRdb called clones again from the public reads; duplicate DNA rows were later joined. The sample table contains 3,000 to 5,000 delta-chain clones; only one count was recorded for about 40% of them. The ten largest account for 8% to 9.5% of the sample. Taken from the germline V gene, the CDR1 and CDR2 loops are GEAIGNYY and EKD. The CDR3 goes from the cysteine to the phenylalanine over 20 residues. Only the CDR3 part of the read is kept: 60 bases, read in frame from the first base. The sequence joins TRDV2 to TRDJ3; 8 central nucleotides agree with TRDD3. The clonotype was recovered from a child who was a newborn, infant or young child, either healthy, febrile or measles-vaccinated (not recorded which). The starting material was blood, obtained at week 6. Here is the DNA: TGTGCCTGTGACACTCTGGGGGACCCGGATAGCTCCTGGGACACCAGACAGATGTTTTTC. The encoded protein is CACDTLGDPDSSWDTRQMFF.